The 26 T cell receptor beta chains given below trace back to one sample, sequenced in a study of PD-L1 blockade in urothelial cancer. TCRdb keeps only in-frame clones here, not all; method: immunoSEQ multiplex PCR. The sample has about 30,000 clones, roughly 76% seen once. Material: PBMCs, obtained around atezolizumab (anti-PD-L1) treatment. These receptors were obtained from a man aged 50-60 years with urothelial cancer.

V is TRBV7-2 and J is TRBJ1-4; 10 bases line up with TRBD1. The V gene's germline CDR1 is SGHTA and CDR2 FQGNSA. V was pared by 5 bases and J by 7 bases, with 7 bases of the junction left unmatched. The CDR3 totals 15 residues. In nucleotides, the CDR3 is TGTGCCAGCAGCCCCTGGACAGGGGGTGTTGAAAAACTGTTTTTT. Protein sequence: CASSPWTGGVEKLFF.

This chain uses TRBV18 with TRBJ2-5, with a tentative D call TRBD2 (7 bases). The length of the CDR3 is 15 residues. Trimming stripped 1 base from V and 4 bases from J, with 13 bases between. CDR1 and CDR2 from the germline V gene are KGHSH and LQKENI. For the CDR3, the DNA is TGTGCCAGCTCACCACGGCCGGGGGGCGCAGAGACCCAGTACTTC. Its translation: CASSPRPGGAETQYF.

The V gene is TRBV19, the J gene TRBJ2-2; D is perhaps TRBD1 (6 bases). The CDR3 is made up of 14 amino acids. The germline CDR1 and CDR2 sequences are LNHDA and SQIVND (reference sequence). With 5 bases removed from V and 4 bases from J, the gap between germline ends came to 11 bases. CDR3 DNA sequence: TGTGCCAGTAGTGACAGGTTTTCCACCGGGGAGCTGTTTTTT. Encoded protein: CASSDRFSTGELFF.

The V call is TRBV5-5, the J call TRBJ1-1; tentative D call: TRBD1 (5 bases). The CDR3 has 14 amino acids. The V and J ends lost 2 bases and 1 base respectively, with 9 bases between them. Germline values: CDR1 SGHKS, CDR2 YYEKEE (reference sequence). Here the CDR3 reads CASSFRTSNTEAFF. In nucleotides, the CDR3 is TGTGCCAGCAGCTTTAGGACATCGAACACTGAAGCTTTCTTT. Variable domain in full (rest from reference TRBV5-5 and TRBJ1-1): DAGVTQSPTHLIKTRGQQVTLRCSPISGHKSVSWYQQVLGQGPQFIFQYYEKEERGRGNFPDRFSARQFPNYSSELNVNALLLGDSALYLCASSFRTSNTEAFFGQGTRLTVV.

J is TRBJ2-7 and V is TRBV5-1, with TRBD1 matching over 10 bases. Germline V gene data show CDR1 as SGHRS and CDR2 as YFSETQ. This CDR3 has 13 amino acids. The V gene end was trimmed by 5 bases and the J gene end by 11 bases; junction bases not matched to a gene: 10. DNA of the CDR3: TGCGCCAGCAGGGGACAGGGGACCAAGGGGGAGTACTTC. Translation gives CASRGQGTKGEYF.

The J gene is TRBJ1-1, the V gene TRBV29-1; 7 bases map to TRBD1. Unmatched junction bases numbered 9, after V lost 7 bases and J lost 4 bases. The germline V gene has CDR1 SQVTM and CDR2 ANQGSEA. The CDR3 is 13 amino acids. The CDR3 DNA follows: TGCAGCGATACTAGGGGGCCGGGCACTGAAGCTTTCTTT. Amino acid sequence: CSDTRGPGTEAFF.

This clone appeared a single time. The genes are TRBV18 and TRBJ2-1; 9 nucleotides align to TRBD1. The CDR3 is 15 amino acids. Germline V gene data show CDR1 as KGHSH and CDR2 as LQKENI. With V trimmed by 6 bases and J by 7 bases, 10 bases remained unmatched. The CDR3 nucleotides are TGTGCCAGCTCCCCAGGGGGACAGGGAAGAAATGAGCAGTTCTTC. Amino acids: CASSPGGQGRNEQFF.

The rearrangement links TRBV11-2 to TRBJ1-1; no reliable D call. Per germline, CDR1 SGHAT and CDR2 FQNNGV. The length of the CDR3 is 15 residues. V lost 3 bases and J lost 0, with 11 bases in between. The CDR3 region is CASSFSGAMNTEAFF. Here the CDR3 DNA reads TGTGCCAGCAGCTTTTCGGGAGCGATGAACACTGAAGCTTTCTTT.

The gene calls are TRBV2 and TRBJ2-7; 8 bases fit TRBD1. The CDR3 spans 13 residues. J was trimmed by 3 bases and V by 6 bases; bases with no gene match: 4. Germline V gene sequence: CDR1 SNHLY, CDR2 FYNNEI. This chain's CDR3 is CASSVDRGYEQYV. CDR3 sequence (DNA): TGTGCCAGCAGCGTAGACAGGGGCTACGAGCAGTACGTC.

In its sample, this clone was seen once. The chain carries TRBV5-1 and TRBJ1-6; 10 bases match TRBD1. From germline, CDR1 is SGHRS and CDR2 YFSETQ. The CDR3 spans 14 residues. Unmatched junction bases numbered 1, after V lost 2 bases and J lost 8 bases. The CDR3 region is CASSFGQGDSPLHF. Here the CDR3 DNA reads TGCGCCAGCAGCTTTGGACAGGGGGATTCACCCCTCCACTTT.

The rearrangement joins TRBV6-1 to TRBJ1-3; 9 bases fit TRBD1. Germline trimming cut 10 bases from V and 8 bases from J; bases unmatched to any gene: 9. CDR1 MNHNS and CDR2 SASEGT come from the germline V gene. This CDR3 has 13 amino acids. The CDR3 spells CATQDRGRDTIYF. The CDR3 bases are TGTGCCACCCAGGACAGGGGCAGGGACACCATATATTTT.

V usage is TRBV10-3 and J usage is TRBJ2-7; TRBD1 agrees at 10 bases. This CDR3 has 15 amino acids. Trimming took 2 bases from V and 2 from J; bases not matched to a gene: 3. CDR1 ENHRY and CDR2 SYGVKD come from the germline V gene. The CDR3 reads CAISEPGQGTYEQYV. The CDR3 DNA is TGTGCCATCAGTGAGCCGGGACAGGGGACCTACGAGCAGTACGTC.

The rearrangement uses TRBV7-9 and TRBJ2-7; possibly TRBD2 for D (6 bases). Looked up from germline, CDR1 is SEHNR and CDR2 is FQNEAQ (reference sequence). V gave up 5 bases and J gave up 5 bases, with 16 bases separating them. The CDR3 length is 14 residues. The CDR3 sequence is CASSKGTEGNEQYF. CDR3 nucleotide sequence: TGTGCCAGCAGCAAGGGGACGGAGGGAAACGAGCAGTACTTC.

V gene TRBV4-2 combines with J gene TRBJ2-7; 8 bases match TRBD1. There are 16 residues in the CDR3. V lost 4 bases to trimming and J lost 7 bases; unmatched junction nucleotides: 15. Germline V CDR1 and CDR2: LGHNA, YNFKEQ. The CDR3 region has the DNA TGTGCCAGCAGCCGTGGACCCGGGACAGGTGAGGAAGAGCAGTACGTC. It yields the protein CASSRGPGTGEEEQYV.

Only a few counts were recorded for this clone. The chain employs TRBV4-1 and TRBJ1-2; TRBD1 agrees at 9 bases. Germline V lookup: CDR1 MGHRA, CDR2 YSYEKL. The V and J ends lost 1 base and 1 base, in that order; junction bases with no gene match: 4. The CDR3 sequence is 16 residues long. The CDR3 reads CASSQAGTGSNYGYTF. The CDR3 DNA reads TGCGCCAGCAGCCAAGCGGGGACAGGGAGTAACTATGGCTACACCTTC.

In the case of this clone: The junction and the germline gene differ at one end; a read error may be behind it. The chain combines TRBV11-2 with TRBJ1-1, with 12 nucleotides matching TRBD1. CDR3 length: 15 residues. Per the germline V gene, CDR1 is SGHAT and CDR2 is FQNNGV. CDR3 DNA sequence: TGTGCCAGCAGCCTAGAGATGGGACAGGGGGCTTGGGCTTTCTTT. As protein: CASSLEMGQGAWAFF.

The rearrangement joins TRBV19 to TRBJ1-6; D is perhaps TRBD1 (6 bases). The ends were cut back, 6 bases at V and 6 bases at J, with 18 bases in the middle. There are 16 residues in the CDR3. Germline V lookup: CDR1 LNHDA, CDR2 SQIVND (reference sequence). Here the CDR3 reads CASSPIFQGSNSPLHF. The DNA for the CDR3 is TGTGCCAGTAGCCCTATTTTTCAGGGGTCTAATTCACCCCTCCACTTT.

This chain joins TRBV11-2 and TRBJ2-3; possibly TRBD2 for D (6 bases). CDR3 length: 16 amino acids. V lost 5 bases and J lost 2, with 17 bases in between. Per the germline V gene, CDR1 is SGHAT and CDR2 is FQNNGV. For the CDR3, the DNA is TGTGCCAGCAGCCCAAAACCGGGACTTTACACAGATACGCAGTATTTT. As protein: CASSPKPGLYTDTQYF.

The chain combines TRBV2 with TRBJ2-7; maybe TRBD1 (5 bases). Germline values: CDR1 SNHLY, CDR2 FYNNEI. V was shortened by 3 bases and J by 5 bases, with 11 bases between the two germline ends. The CDR3 contains 13 residues. The CDR3 DNA reads as TGTGCCAGCAGTGACCAGGGATCCCACGAGCAGTACGTC. Amino acid sequence: CASSDQGSHEQYV.

This chain joins TRBV6-5 and TRBJ1-2, with D possibly matching TRBD1 (5 bases). The CDR3 has 14 amino acids. Germline lookup yields CDR1 MNHEY and CDR2 SVGAGI. Trimming stripped 2 bases from V and 2 bases from J, with 9 bases between. CDR3 residues: CASSYGGGNYGYTF. In DNA form, the CDR3 reads TGTGCCAGCAGTTACGGGGGGGGGAACTATGGCTACACCTTC.

The rearrangement links TRBV13 to TRBJ2-3; 9 bases line up with TRBD2. CDR1 is PRHDT and CDR2 is FYEKMQ in the germline V gene (reference sequence). The J segment lost 4 bases and the V segment lost 3 bases, leaving 5 bases of the junction unmatched. The CDR3 is made up of 15 amino acids. In DNA, the CDR3 is TGTGCCAGCAGCTTTGTCCTAGCGGGGTCAGATACGCAGTATTTT. This translates into CASSFVLAGSDTQYF. The whole variable domain, filled in from reference TRBV13 and TRBJ2-3, reads AAGVIQSPRHLIKEKRETATLKCYPIPRHDTVYWYQQGPGQDPQFLISFYEKMQSDKGSIPDRFSAQQFSDYHSELNMSSLELGDSALYFCASSFVLAGSDTQYFGPGTRLTVL.

The rearrangement uses TRBV12-2 and TRBJ2-7; the DNA was not compared with TRBD2, the D call given in the table. TRBV12-2 is labeled a pseudogene. The CDR3 covers 13 residues. CDR3 nucleotide sequence: TGTGCAAGTCGCTTAGGCGATGACTACGAGCAGTACGTC. Its protein product is CASRLGDDYEQYV.

The V call is TRBV5-1, the J call TRBJ2-7, with D possibly matching TRBD1 (6 bases). Trimming took 6 bases from V and 0 from J, leaving 13 bases between them. Germline CDR1 SGHRS, CDR2 YFSETQ. The CDR3 sequence is 14 residues long. The CDR3 coding sequence is TGCGCCAGCACTTTAGGGACATCCTCCTACGAGCAGTACTTC. This translates into CASTLGTSSYEQYF.

This clone was counted only a few times. The V call is TRBV30, the J call TRBJ1-2; D gene uncertain. V was clipped by 3 bases and J by 7 bases, with 12 bases between them. Germline assignment: CDR1 GTSNPN and CDR2 SVGIG (reference sequence). The CDR3 is 12 amino acids. The CDR3, as DNA: TGTGCCTGGAGAGGAGATCCGGTTGGCTACACCTTC. Protein product: CAWRGDPVGYTF.

This clone was seen once. The V and J genes are TRBV6-4 and TRBJ2-2, with 9 bases that match TRBD1. This CDR3 has 15 amino acids. The V gene's germline CDR1 is MRHNA and CDR2 SNTAGT. After removal of 4 bases from V and 2 bases from J, the junction contained 2 bases not matched to a gene. CDR3 region: CASSATGGNTGELFF. CDR3 bases: TGTGCCAGCAGTGCCACAGGGGGCAACACCGGGGAGCTGTTTTTT.

This clone was recorded only once. V gene TRBV10-1 combines with J gene TRBJ2-7, with 8 bases identical to TRBD1. The CDR3 covers 14 residues. The V gene end was trimmed by 5 bases and the J gene end by 4 bases; junction bases not matched to a gene: 7. The germline V gene has CDR1 WNHNN and CDR2 SYGVQD (reference sequence). The CDR3 sequence: CASSPDRVRYEQYF. As DNA, the CDR3 is TGCGCCAGCAGTCCGGACAGGGTGCGGTACGAGCAGTACTTC.